A single sample is the source of the 13 T cell receptor beta chains below, sequenced in a study of TIL therapy for anti-PD-1-resistant metastatic lung cancer. Sequencing used immunoSEQ v3. Sequencing was performed with immunoSEQ multiplex PCR; in TCRdb, only in-frame clones are kept and a portion is missing. The sample records 45,000 to 50,000 clones, less than 75% being singletons. As for time point: pre-treatment sample, taken before nivolumab and TIL therapy. Most excised metastases sampled were pleural nodules or supraclavicular lymph nodes. Sample: tumor tissue, taken at baseline. Receptor source: a person aged 25-80 years with non-small cell lung cancer.

V is TRBV7-6 and J is TRBJ2-7, with a tentative D call TRBD2 (8 bases). This CDR3 has 16 residues. The V end was cut by 5 bases, the J end by 1 base, with 18 bases between. Germline values: CDR1 SGHVS, CDR2 FNYEAQ. The CDR3 region has the DNA TGTGCCAGCAGCCCTAAGGGGGCGGGGGGATCCTACGAGCAGTACTTC. Protein: CASSPKGAGGSYEQYF.

The V and J genes are TRBV6-1 and TRBJ2-3, with a weak D call TRBD1 (6 bases). V lost 4 bases and J 0 bases, leaving 17 bases between the germline ends. Germline V CDR1 and CDR2: MNHNS, SASEGT. The CDR3 sequence is 17 residues long. The CDR3 is CASSGGHLADSTDTQYF. DNA of the CDR3: TGTGCCAGCAGTGGGGGACATCTTGCGGATAGCACAGATACGCAGTATTTT.

The chain employs TRBV7-2 and TRBJ2-2, with 14 positions matching TRBD2. J gave up 7 bases and V 5 bases, and 12 bases lay outside the gene matches. Germline assignment: CDR1 SGHTA and CDR2 FQGNSA. The CDR3 runs 18 residues. This CDR3 reads CASSLQPGLAGVVGELFF. The CDR3 nucleotides read TGTGCCAGCAGCCTACAACCGGGACTAGCGGGAGTTGTCGGGGAGCTGTTTTTT.

This rearrangement joins TRBV2 to TRBJ1-2, with a tentative D call TRBD1 (6 bases). Looked up from germline, CDR1 is SNHLY and CDR2 is FYNNEI. This CDR3 has 15 residues. Trimming removed 10 bases from V and 1 base from J, with 19 bases in between. The DNA for the CDR3 is TGTGCCAACTTTCTTCCGGGACAACTTAACTATGGCTACACCTTC. Encoded protein: CANFLPGQLNYGYTF.

The CDR3 spells CASSIRRPPYEQYF. The CDR3 region has the DNA TGTGCCAGTAGTATCCGAAGACCCCCCTACGAGCAGTACTTC. This chain uses TRBV19 with TRBJ2-7; no clear D. The CDR3 extends over 14 amino acids. V was shortened by 3 bases and J by 2 bases, with 11 bases between the two germline ends. CDR1 and CDR2 from the germline V gene are LNHDA and SQIVND (reference sequence).

The chain combines TRBV5-6 with TRBJ1-1; D unresolved. Germline-derived CDR1 and CDR2 are SGHDT and YYEEEE. The CDR3 length is 14 residues. V lost 2 bases and J 2 bases, leaving 10 bases between the germline ends. The CDR3 bases are TGTGCCAGCAGCTTTGGGGTTCTTAACACTGAAGCTTTCTTT. This translates into CASSFGVLNTEAFF. The variable domain in full, with the rest retrieved from reference TRBV5-6 and TRBJ1-1, is DAGVTQSPTHLIKTRGQQVTLRCSPKSGHDTVSWYQQALGQGPQFIFQYYEEEERQRGNFPDRFSGHQFPNYSSELNVNALLLGDSALYLCASSFGVLNTEAFFGQGTRLTVV.

This clone was detected only a few times. V gene TRBV30 combines with J gene TRBJ1-1; D is undetermined. This CDR3 spans 11 amino acids. Trimming left V 2 bases short and J 5 bases short, with 6 bases between. Per the germline V gene, CDR1 is GTSNPN and CDR2 is SVGIG (reference sequence). CDR3 sequence: CAWSLLTEAFF. The CDR3 region has the DNA TGTGCCTGGAGTCTTCTTACTGAAGCTTTCTTT.

V usage is TRBV2 and J usage is TRBJ1-5; TRBD1 might be the D (6 bases). V lost 5 bases and J 3 bases, leaving 20 bases between the germline ends. Germline V gene sequence: CDR1 SNHLY, CDR2 FYNNEI. The CDR3 consists of 17 residues. The CDR3 coding sequence is TGTGCCAGCAGTTCTACTGACCACGGGACACTCAATCAGCCCCAGCATTTT. Amino acids: CASSSTDHGTLNQPQHF. Using reference TRBV2 and TRBJ1-5 for the parts outside the CDR3, the full variable domain is EPEVTQTPSHQVTQMGQEVILRCVPISNHLYFYWYRQILGQKVEFLVSFYNNEISEKSEIFDDQFSVERPDGSNFTLKIRSTKLEDSAMYFCASSSTDHGTLNQPQHFGDGTRLSIL.

The V and J genes are TRBV6-1 and TRBJ1-1; no reliable D call. Germline CDR1 and CDR2: MNHNS and SASEGT. This CDR3 is 12 amino acids long. V gave up 4 bases and J gave up 3 bases, with 6 bases separating them. CDR3 in amino acids: CASSVMDTEAFF. As DNA, the CDR3 is TGTGCCAGCAGTGTTATGGACACTGAAGCTTTCTTT.

CDR3 loop: CASSPPGRSYEQYF. As DNA, the CDR3 is TGTGCCAGCAGTCCCCCGGGACGGTCCTACGAGCAGTACTTC. This sequence joins TRBV28 and TRBJ2-7; D assignment may be TRBD1 or TRBD2 (5 bases each). Germline CDR1 MDHEN, CDR2 SYDVKM. This CDR3 has 14 amino acids. Trimming left V 5 bases short and J 1 base short, with 12 bases between.

The V gene is TRBV28, the J gene TRBJ1-1; D is perhaps TRBD1 (6 bases). The CDR3 consists of 14 residues. V was trimmed by 4 bases and J by 4 bases, leaving 13 bases between them. CDR1 is MDHEN, CDR2 SYDVKM, per germline. For the CDR3, the DNA is TGTGCCAGCAGTTGGGGGTACAGGGTCACTGAAGCTTTCTTT. Translation: CASSWGYRVTEAFF. The entire variable domain, with the rest obtained from reference TRBV28 and TRBJ1-1, is as follows: DVKVTQSSRYLVKRTGEKVFLECVQDMDHENMFWYRQDPGLGLRLIYFSYDVKMKEKGDIPEGYSVSREKKERFSLILESASTNQTSMYLCASSWGYRVTEAFFGQGTRLTVV.

The V and J genes are TRBV5-5 and TRBJ2-7, with 11 bases lining up with TRBD2. Germline V lookup: CDR1 SGHKS, CDR2 YYEKEE (reference sequence). The junction had 5 bases not matched to a gene; V was cut back by 4 bases and J by 2 bases. This CDR3 is 15 amino acids long. This chain's CDR3 is CASSQGLAETYEQYF. CDR3 nucleotide sequence: TGTGCCAGCAGCCAGGGACTAGCGGAAACCTACGAGCAGTACTTC.

This rearrangement joins TRBV5-1 to TRBJ2-1, with unresolved D. V lost 0 bases, J lost 0 bases, and 7 bases lay in between. CDR1 and CDR2 from the germline V gene are SGHRS and YFSETQ. The CDR3 is made up of 15 amino acids. The CDR3 spells CASSLGWSSYNEQFF. CDR3 DNA: TGCGCCAGCAGCTTGGGGTGGAGCTCCTACAATGAGCAGTTCTTC. Together with reference TRBV5-1 and TRBJ2-1, the CDR3 gives the full variable domain: KAGVTQTPRYLIKTRGQQVTLSCSPISGHRSVSWYQQTPGQGLQFLFEYFSETQRNKGNFPGRFSGRQFSNSRSEMNVSTLELGDSALYLCASSLGWSSYNEQFFGPGTRLTVL.